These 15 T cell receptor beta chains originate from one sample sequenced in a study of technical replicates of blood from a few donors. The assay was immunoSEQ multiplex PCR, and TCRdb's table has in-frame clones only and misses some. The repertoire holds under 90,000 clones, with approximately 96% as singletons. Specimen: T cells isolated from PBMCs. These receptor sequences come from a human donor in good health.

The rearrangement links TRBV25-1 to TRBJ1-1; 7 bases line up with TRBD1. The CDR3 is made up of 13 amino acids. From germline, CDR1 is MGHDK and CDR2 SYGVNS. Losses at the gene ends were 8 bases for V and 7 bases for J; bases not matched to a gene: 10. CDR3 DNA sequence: TGTGCCAGCGCAGACAGGGCTCGGGATGAAGCTTTCTTT. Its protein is CASADRARDEAFF.

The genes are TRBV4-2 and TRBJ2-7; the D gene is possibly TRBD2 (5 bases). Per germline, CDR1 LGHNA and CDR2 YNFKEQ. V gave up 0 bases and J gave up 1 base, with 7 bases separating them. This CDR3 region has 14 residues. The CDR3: CASSQDGRSYEQYF. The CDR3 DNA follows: TGTGCCAGCAGCCAAGATGGGAGATCCTACGAGCAGTACTTC.

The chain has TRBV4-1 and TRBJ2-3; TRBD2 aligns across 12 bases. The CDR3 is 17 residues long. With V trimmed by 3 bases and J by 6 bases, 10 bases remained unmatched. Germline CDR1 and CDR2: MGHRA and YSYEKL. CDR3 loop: CASSHGGLAGLWDTQYF. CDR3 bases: TGCGCCAGCAGCCATGGCGGACTAGCGGGGCTGTGGGATACGCAGTATTTT.

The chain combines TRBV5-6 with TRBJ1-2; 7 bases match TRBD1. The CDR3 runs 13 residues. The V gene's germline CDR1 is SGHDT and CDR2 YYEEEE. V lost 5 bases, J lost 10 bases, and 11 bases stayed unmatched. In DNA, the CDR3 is TGTGCCAGCAGTCCTGACAGGGTCCGGCTCTACACCTTC. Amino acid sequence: CASSPDRVRLYTF.

The CDR3: CASSPPARGSYEQYF. The CDR3 bases are TGTGCCAGCAGCCCCCCAGCACGGGGCTCCTACGAGCAGTACTTC. The V and J genes are TRBV7-9 and TRBJ2-7, with a possible D match to TRBD2 (5 bases). Trimming pared 5 bases from V and 0 bases from J, leaving 14 bases between. Germline V gives CDR1 SEHNR, CDR2 FQNEAQ (reference sequence). The length of the CDR3 is 15 residues. Based on the CDR3 plus reference TRBV7-9 and TRBJ2-7, the full variable domain is DTGVSQNPRHKITKRGQNVTFRCDPISEHNRLYWYRQTLGQGPEFLTYFQNEAQLEKSRLLSDRFSAERPKGSFSTLEIQRTEQGDSAMYLCASSPPARGSYEQYFGPGTRLTVT.

The DNA for the CDR3 is TGTGCCAGCAGCTTGGGCGAGACGAGAGAGACCCAGTACTTC. Its translation: CASSLGETRETQYF. The chain is built from TRBV11-2 and TRBJ2-5; D gene unclear. The V gene lost 3 bases and the J gene lost 4 bases, with 12 bases spanning the gap. Germline values: CDR1 SGHAT, CDR2 FQNNGV. This CDR3 has 14 amino acids.

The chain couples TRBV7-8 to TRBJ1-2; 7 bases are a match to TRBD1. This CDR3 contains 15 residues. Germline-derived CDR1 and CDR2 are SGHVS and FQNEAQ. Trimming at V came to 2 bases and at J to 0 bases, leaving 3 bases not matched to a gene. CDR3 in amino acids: CASSLRDSANYGYTF. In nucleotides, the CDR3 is TGTGCCAGCAGCTTAAGGGACAGCGCTAACTATGGCTACACCTTC.

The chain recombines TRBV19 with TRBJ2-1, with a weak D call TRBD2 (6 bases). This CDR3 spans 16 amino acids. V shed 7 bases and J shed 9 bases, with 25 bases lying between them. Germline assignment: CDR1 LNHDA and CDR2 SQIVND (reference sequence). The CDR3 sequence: CASIPEPGLRNSEQFF. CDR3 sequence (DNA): TGTGCCAGTATCCCTGAACCGGGACTCCGAAATAGTGAGCAGTTCTTC.

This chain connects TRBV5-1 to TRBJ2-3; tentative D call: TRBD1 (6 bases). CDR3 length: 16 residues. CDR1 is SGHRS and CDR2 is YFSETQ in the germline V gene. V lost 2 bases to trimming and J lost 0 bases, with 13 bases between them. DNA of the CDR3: TGCGCCAGCAGCTTAGCCTTTCAGGGGAGCACAGATACGCAGTATTTT. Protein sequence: CASSLAFQGSTDTQYF.

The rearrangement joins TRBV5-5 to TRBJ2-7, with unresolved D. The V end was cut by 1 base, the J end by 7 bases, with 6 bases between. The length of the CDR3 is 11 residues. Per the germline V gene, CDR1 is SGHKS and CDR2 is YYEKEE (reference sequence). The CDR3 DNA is TGTGCCAGCAGCTTGCTCGGGGAGCAGTACTTC. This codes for CASSLLGEQYF.

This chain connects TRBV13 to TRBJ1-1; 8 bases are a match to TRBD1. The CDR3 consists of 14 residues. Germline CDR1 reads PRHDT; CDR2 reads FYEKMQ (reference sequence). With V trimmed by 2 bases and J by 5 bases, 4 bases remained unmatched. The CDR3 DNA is TGTGCCAGCAGCTTACAGGGGGCGCGGACTGAAGCTTTCTTT. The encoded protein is CASSLQGARTEAFF.

The CDR3 spells CASSPLFFRDRGEKLFF. In nucleotides, the CDR3 is TGCGCCAGCAGCCCCTTGTTTTTCCGGGACAGGGGTGAAAAACTGTTTTTT. The V and J genes are TRBV4-1 and TRBJ1-4; 10 bases match TRBD1. Germline CDR1 MGHRA, CDR2 YSYEKL. V lost 4 bases and J lost 7; bases outside the gene matches: 12. The CDR3 sequence is 17 residues long.

DNA for the CDR3: TGCGCCAGCAGCCAAGATAGTCAAGGCGGGGCGTACGAGCAGTACTTC. This encodes CASSQDSQGGAYEQYF. The chain is built from TRBV4-1 and TRBJ2-7, with D maybe TRBD2 (6 bases). The CDR3 contains 16 residues. The V end lost 0 bases, the J end lost 4 bases, and 16 bases lay between the germline ends. Germline V gene lookup returns CDR1 MGHRA and CDR2 YSYEKL.

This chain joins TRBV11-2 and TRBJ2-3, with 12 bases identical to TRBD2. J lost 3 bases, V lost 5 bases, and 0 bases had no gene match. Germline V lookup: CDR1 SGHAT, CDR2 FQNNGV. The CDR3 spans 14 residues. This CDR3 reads CASSGTSGTDTQYF. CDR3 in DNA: TGTGCCAGCAGCGGGACTAGCGGGACAGATACGCAGTATTTT.

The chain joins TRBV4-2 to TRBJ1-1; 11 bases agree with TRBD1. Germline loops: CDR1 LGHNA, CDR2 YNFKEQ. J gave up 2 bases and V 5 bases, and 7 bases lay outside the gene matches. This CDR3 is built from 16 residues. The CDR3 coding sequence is TGTGCCAGCAGCAAGGGACAGGGGGTAGTTAACACTGAAGCTTTCTTT. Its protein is CASSKGQGVVNTEAFF.